This is a list of T cell receptor beta chains from one sample in a study of blood T cell repertoires in COVID-19. Profiled with immunoSEQ multiplex PCR; TCRdb holds only in-frame clones, not every one. The sample holds 75,000 to 90,000 clones, 75% to 90% seen once. The sequenced sample was peripheral blood. All receptors derive from a man at least 80 years old with acute or convalescent COVID-19. Both conserved end residues are part of each CDR3. The order of the fields is V gene, clone size, CDR3 protein. Expanded clones get a size class; other rows say once, few or many, or leave the size out.

TRBV28,NA,CASRTAQGSGGYTF
TRBV11-2,NA,CASTGGGSNEKLFF
TRBV30,NA,CALVREDNSPLHF
TRBV19,NA,CASNPDRTTNEKLFF
TRBV4-1,NA,CASSQDPGTGANVLTF
TRBV5-1,NA,CASSLGGLTGELFF
TRBV21-1,once,CASSKEEGTEDNEQFF
TRBV7-3,NA,CASADRGNTEAFF
TRBV2,NA,CASSEGRGNQPQHF
TRBV11-2,NA,CASTLRDRLNSPLHF
TRBV6-5,NA,CASSYWGTGNTEAFF
TRBV20-1,once,CSASRQGLINEQYF
TRBV28,NA,CASRITAGRNYGYTF
TRBV28,NA,CASRTSGRFYEQYF
TRBV7-8,few,CASRSMGQYNEKLFF
TRBV19,NA,CASSMGQMNTEAFF
TRBV7-7,NA,CASSLTSSGEQYF
TRBV5-1,once,CASSTQVGYNEQFF
TRBV30,NA,CAWSTGTANNEKLFF